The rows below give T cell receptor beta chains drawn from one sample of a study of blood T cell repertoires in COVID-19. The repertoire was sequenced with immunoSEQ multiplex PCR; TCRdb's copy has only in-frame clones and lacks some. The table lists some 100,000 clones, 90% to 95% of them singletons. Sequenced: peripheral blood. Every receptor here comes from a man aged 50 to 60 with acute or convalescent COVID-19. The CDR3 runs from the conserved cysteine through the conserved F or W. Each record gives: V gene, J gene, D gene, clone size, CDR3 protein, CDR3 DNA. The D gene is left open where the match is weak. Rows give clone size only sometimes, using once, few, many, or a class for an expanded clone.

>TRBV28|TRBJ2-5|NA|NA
CASKGPGETQYF
TGTGCCAGCAAGGGGCCGGGAGAGACCCAGTACTTC
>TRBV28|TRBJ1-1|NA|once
CASSSITGLNTEAFF
TGTGCCAGCAGCTCCATTACAGGACTGAACACTGAAGCTTTCTTT
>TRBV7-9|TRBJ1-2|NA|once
CASKASGAHGYTF
TGTGCCAGCAAGGCGTCAGGCGCGCATGGCTACACCTTC
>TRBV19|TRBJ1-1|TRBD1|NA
CASSILDRVSTEAFF
TGTGCCAGTAGTATCTTGGACAGGGTTTCGACTGAAGCTTTCTTT
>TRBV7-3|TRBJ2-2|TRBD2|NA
CASSFTSGAGELFF
TGTGCCAGCAGCTTTACTAGCGGGGCCGGGGAGCTGTTTTTT
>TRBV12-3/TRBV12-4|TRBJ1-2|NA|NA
CASSFMRSHGYTF
TGTGCCAGCAGTTTTATGAGATCCCATGGCTACACCTTC
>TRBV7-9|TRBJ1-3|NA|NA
CASSNQAGESGNTIYF
TGTGCCAGCAGTAATCAGGCGGGGGAGTCTGGAAACACCATATATTTT
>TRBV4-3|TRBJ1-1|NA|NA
CASSRTAQNTEAFF
TGCGCCAGCAGCCGGACAGCGCAGAACACTGAAGCTTTCTTT
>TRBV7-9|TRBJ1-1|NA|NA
CASSLQENTEAFF
TGTGCCAGCAGCTTACAGGAGAACACTGAAGCTTTCTTT
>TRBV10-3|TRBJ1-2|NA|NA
CAISELSDYGYTF
TGTGCCATCAGTGAGTTGTCGGACTATGGCTACACCTTC
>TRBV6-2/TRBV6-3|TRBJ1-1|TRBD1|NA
CASSYLRTGIMNTEAFF
TGTGCCAGCAGTTACCTTAGGACAGGTATCATGAACACTGAAGCTTTCTTT
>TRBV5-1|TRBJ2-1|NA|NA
CASSLPADRVTYNEQFF
TGCGCCAGCAGCTTGCCCGCCGACAGAGTTACCTACAATGAGCAGTTCTTC
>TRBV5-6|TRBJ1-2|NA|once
CASSPTGAVGYTF
TGTGCCAGCAGCCCCACGGGAGCCGTTGGCTACACCTTC
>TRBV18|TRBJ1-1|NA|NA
CASSVQGGKNTEAFF
TGTGCCAGCAGTGTGCAGGGCGGGAAGAACACTGAAGCTTTCTTT
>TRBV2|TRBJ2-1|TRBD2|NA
CASGTSGVHNEQFF
TGTGCCAGCGGTACTAGCGGGGTACACAATGAGCAGTTCTTC
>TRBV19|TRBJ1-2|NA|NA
CASGIQGLRIGGYTF
TGTGCCAGTGGCATTCAGGGGCTCCGGATAGGGGGCTACACCTTC
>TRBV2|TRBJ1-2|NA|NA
CASSFSGYGYTF
TGTGCCAGCAGCTTTTCCGGCTATGGCTACACCTTC
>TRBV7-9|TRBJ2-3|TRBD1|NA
CASTKPGQGSTDTQYF
TGTGCCAGCACCAAACCGGGACAGGGGAGCACAGATACGCAGTATTTT
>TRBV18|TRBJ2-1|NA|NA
CASSPTAHNEQFF
TGTGCCAGCTCACCGACAGCCCACAATGAGCAGTTCTTC
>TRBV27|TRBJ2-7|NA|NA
CASSLTTEFSYEQYF
TGTGCCAGCAGTTTGACGACAGAATTCTCCTACGAGCAGTACTTC
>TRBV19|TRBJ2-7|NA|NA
CASSIDITGNEQYF
TGTGCCAGTAGTATAGATATCACAGGGAACGAGCAGTACTTC
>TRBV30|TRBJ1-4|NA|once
CAWTAGTTNEKLFF
TGTGCCTGGACAGCAGGGACAACTAATGAAAAACTGTTTTTT
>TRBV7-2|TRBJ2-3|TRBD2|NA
CASQPAGGDATSTDTQYF
TGTGCCAGCCAACCCGCGGGGGGCGATGCGACTAGCACAGATACGCAGTATTTT
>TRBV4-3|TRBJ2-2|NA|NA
CASSQDRGAGELFF
TGCGCCAGCAGCCAAGATCGGGGAGCCGGGGAGCTGTTTTTT
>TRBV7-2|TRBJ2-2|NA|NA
CASSSGVRGRGELFF
TGTGCCAGCAGCTCAGGGGTCAGGGGTAGGGGGGAGCTGTTTTTT
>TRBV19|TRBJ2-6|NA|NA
CASSPRSSGANVLTF
TGTGCCAGTAGCCCAAGGAGCTCTGGGGCCAACGTCCTGACTTTC
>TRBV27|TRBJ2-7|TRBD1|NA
CASRPEGTGAYEQYF
TGTGCCAGCAGGCCCGAGGGGACAGGGGCCTACGAGCAGTACTTC
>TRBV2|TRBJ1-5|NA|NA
CASDTGYSNQPQHF
TGTGCCAGCGACACAGGGTATAGCAATCAGCCCCAGCATTTT
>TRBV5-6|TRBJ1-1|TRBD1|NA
CASSLTGLNTEAFF
TGTGCCAGCAGCCTGACAGGGTTGAACACTGAAGCTTTCTTT
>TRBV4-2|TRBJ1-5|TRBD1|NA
CASSQDQGQGQAPRQPQHF
TGTGCCAGCAGCCAAGATCAGGGGCAGGGACAGGCCCCTCGACAGCCCCAGCATTTT
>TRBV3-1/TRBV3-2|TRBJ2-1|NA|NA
CASNPGLPSRSSYNEQFF
TGTGCCAGCAATCCGGGACTGCCGTCAAGGAGCTCCTACAATGAGCAGTTCTTC
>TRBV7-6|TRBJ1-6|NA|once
CASSPAARSYNSPLHF
TGTGCCAGCAGCCCCGCCGCGCGCTCCTATAATTCACCCCTCCACTTT
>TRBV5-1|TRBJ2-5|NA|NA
CASSLVQGPETQYF
TGCGCCAGCAGCTTGGTGCAGGGCCCAGAGACCCAGTACTTC
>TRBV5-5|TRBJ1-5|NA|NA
CASSLGDYQPQHF
TGTGCCAGCAGCTTGGGAGATTATCAGCCCCAGCATTTT
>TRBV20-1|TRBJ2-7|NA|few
CSARAGLEQYF
TGCAGTGCTAGGGCGGGGCTCGAGCAGTACTTC
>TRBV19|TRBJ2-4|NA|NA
CASSDIGGWGNIQYF
TGTGCCAGTAGTGACATAGGAGGGTGGGGAAACATTCAGTACTTC
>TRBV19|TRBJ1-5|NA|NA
CASSIEPTHNQPQHF
TGTGCCAGTAGTATTGAGCCGACTCACAATCAGCCCCAGCATTTT
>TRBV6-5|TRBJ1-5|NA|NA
CASRTGSGNQPQHF
TGTGCCAGCAGAACCGGGTCCGGGAATCAGCCCCAGCATTTT
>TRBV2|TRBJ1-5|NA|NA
CASSGLLRNQPQHF
TGTGCCAGCAGTGGTCTTTTGAGAAATCAGCCCCAGCATTTT
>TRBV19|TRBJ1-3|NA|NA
CASSMDHGFNTIYF
TGTGCCAGTAGTATGGATCACGGGTTCAACACCATATATTTT
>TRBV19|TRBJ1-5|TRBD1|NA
CASSIDKGAGQPQHF
TGTGCCAGTAGTATAGATAAGGGGGCTGGACAGCCCCAGCATTTT
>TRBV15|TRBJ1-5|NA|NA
CATSRAVRENQPQHF
TGTGCCACCAGCAGAGCCGTTAGAGAGAATCAGCCCCAGCATTTT
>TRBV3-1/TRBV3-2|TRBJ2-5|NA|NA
CASSPRGGVQLETQYF
TGTGCCAGCAGCCCAAGGGGCGGGGTACAGCTGGAGACCCAGTACTTC
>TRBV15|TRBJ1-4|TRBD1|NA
CATSRDRQGVGKLFF
TGTGCCACCAGCAGAGATAGACAGGGAGTGGGAAAACTGTTTTTT
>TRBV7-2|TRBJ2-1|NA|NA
CASTDNRDLGQFF
TGTGCCAGCACCGACAACAGGGATCTTGGGCAGTTCTTC
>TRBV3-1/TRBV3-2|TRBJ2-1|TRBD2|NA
CASTPGRGLDNEQFF
TGTGCCAGCACACCAGGGAGGGGACTTGACAATGAGCAGTTCTTC
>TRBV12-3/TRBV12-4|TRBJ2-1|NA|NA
CVSSLLQGNEQFF
TGTGTCAGCAGCTTACTCCAGGGCAATGAGCAGTTCTTC